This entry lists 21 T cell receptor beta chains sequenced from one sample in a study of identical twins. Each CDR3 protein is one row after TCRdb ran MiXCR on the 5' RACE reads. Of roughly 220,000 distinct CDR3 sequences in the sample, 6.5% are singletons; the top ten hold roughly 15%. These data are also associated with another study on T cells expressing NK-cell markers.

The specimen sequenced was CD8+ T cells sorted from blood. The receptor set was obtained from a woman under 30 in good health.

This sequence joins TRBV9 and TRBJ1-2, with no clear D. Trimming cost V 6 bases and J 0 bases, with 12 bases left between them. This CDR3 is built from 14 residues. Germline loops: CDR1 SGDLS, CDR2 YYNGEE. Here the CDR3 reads CASMDSGPNYGYTF. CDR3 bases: TGTGCCAGCATGGACTCAGGCCCTAACTATGGCTACACCTTC.

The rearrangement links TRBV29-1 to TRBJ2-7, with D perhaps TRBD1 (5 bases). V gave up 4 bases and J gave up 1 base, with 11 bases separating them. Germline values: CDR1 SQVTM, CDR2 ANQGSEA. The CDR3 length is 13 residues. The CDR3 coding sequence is TGCAGCGTTGTGGACACCAATTCCTACGAGCAGTACTTC. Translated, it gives CSVVDTNSYEQYF.

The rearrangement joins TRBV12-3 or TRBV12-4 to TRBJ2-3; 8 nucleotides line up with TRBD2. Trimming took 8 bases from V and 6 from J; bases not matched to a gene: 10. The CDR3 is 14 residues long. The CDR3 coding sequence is TGTGCCAGCGGACAAACTAGCGGCGACGATACGCAGTATTTT. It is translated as CASGQTSGDDTQYF.

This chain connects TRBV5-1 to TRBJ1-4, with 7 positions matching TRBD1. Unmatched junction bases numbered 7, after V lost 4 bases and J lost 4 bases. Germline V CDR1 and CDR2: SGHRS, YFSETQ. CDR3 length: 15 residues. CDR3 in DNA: TGCGCCAGCAGCCTGGCGGGGACAGATAATGAAAAACTGTTTTTT. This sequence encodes CASSLAGTDNEKLFF.

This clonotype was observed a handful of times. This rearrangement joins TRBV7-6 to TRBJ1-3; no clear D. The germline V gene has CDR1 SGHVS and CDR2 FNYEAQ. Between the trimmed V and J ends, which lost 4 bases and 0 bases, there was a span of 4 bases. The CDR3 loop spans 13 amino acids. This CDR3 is CASSWYSGNTIYF. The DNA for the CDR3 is TGTGCCAGCAGCTGGTACTCTGGAAACACCATATATTTT.

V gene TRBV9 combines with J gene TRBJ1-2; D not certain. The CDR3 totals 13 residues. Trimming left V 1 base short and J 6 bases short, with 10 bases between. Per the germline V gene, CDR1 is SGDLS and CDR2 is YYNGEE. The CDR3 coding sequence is TGTGCCAGCAGCGTAACAGACTACCATGGCTACACCTTC. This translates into CASSVTDYHGYTF.

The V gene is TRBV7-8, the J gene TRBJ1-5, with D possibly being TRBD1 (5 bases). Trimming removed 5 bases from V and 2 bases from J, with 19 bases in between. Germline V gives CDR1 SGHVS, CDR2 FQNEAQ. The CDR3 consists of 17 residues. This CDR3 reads CASSPPWQGVGNQPQHF. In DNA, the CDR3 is TGTGCCAGCAGCCCCCCATGGCAGGGCGTTGGCAATCAGCCCCAGCATTTT.

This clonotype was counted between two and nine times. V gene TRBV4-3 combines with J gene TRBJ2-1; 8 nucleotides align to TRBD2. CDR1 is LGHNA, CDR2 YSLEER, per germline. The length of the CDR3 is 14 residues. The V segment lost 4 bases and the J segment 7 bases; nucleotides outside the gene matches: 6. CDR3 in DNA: TGCGCCAGCAGCCGGTACCGGGAGGGGAATGAGCAGTTCTTC. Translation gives CASSRYREGNEQFF.

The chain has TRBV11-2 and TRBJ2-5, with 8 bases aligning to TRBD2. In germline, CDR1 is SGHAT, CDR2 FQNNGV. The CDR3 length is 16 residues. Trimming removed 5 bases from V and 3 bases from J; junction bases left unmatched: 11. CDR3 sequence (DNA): TGTGCCAGCAGCCGCGGTGACAGCGGGAGAGAAGAGACCCAGTACTTC. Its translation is CASSRGDSGREETQYF.

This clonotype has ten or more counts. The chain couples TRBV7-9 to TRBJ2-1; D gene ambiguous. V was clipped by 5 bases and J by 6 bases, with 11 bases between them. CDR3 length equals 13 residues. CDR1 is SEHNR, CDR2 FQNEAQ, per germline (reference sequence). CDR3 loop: CASSRAFGNEQFF. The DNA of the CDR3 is TGTGCCAGCAGCCGCGCGTTCGGCAATGAGCAGTTCTTC.

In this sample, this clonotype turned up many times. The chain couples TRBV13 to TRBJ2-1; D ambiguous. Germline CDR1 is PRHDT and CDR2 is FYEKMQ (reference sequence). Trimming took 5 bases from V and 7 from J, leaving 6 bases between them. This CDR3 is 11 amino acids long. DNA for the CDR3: TGTGCCAGCAGCCAGAGTAATGAGCAGTTCTTC. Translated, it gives CASSQSNEQFF.

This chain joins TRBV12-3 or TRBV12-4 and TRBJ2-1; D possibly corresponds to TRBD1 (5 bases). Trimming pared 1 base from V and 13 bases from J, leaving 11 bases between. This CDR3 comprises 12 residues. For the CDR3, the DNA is TGTGCCAGCAGTTTAGGTGGCACAGGCCAGTTCTTC. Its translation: CASSLGGTGQFF.

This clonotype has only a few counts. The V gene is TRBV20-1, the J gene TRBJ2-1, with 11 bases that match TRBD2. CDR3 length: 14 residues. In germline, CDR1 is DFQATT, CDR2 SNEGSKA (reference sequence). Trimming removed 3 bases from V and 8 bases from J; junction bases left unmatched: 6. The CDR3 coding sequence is TGCAGTGCTAGTCGTAGCGGGGGGGGATATGAGCAGTTCTTC. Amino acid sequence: CSASRSGGGYEQFF.

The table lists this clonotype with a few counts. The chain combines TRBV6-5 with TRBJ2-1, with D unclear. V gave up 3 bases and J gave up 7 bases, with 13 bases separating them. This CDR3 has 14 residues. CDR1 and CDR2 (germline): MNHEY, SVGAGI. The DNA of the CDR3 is TGTGCCAGCAGTTATACAAACAGAGGTAATGAGCAGTTCTTC. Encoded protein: CASSYTNRGNEQFF.

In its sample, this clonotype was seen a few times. CDR3 protein: CASSIEGTDTQYF. CDR3 coding DNA: TGTGCCAGTAGTATAGAAGGCACAGATACGCAGTATTTT. The chain joins TRBV19 to TRBJ2-3; D gene ambiguous. Between the trimmed V and J ends, which lost 0 bases and 1 base, there was a span of 2 bases. The V gene's germline CDR1 is LNHDA and CDR2 SQIVND (reference sequence). The CDR3 extends over 13 amino acids.

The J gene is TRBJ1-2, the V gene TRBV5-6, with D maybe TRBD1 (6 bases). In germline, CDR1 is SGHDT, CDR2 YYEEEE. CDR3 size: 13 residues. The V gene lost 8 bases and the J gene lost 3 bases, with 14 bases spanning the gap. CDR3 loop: CARGPGGDYGYTF. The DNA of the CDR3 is TGTGCCAGGGGCCCCGGGGGCGACTATGGCTACACCTTC.

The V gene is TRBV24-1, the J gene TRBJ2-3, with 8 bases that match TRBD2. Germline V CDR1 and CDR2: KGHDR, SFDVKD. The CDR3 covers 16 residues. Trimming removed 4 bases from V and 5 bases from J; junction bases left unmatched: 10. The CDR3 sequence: CATSEASGGDLDTQYF. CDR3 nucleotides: TGTGCCACCAGTGAGGCCAGCGGGGGCGATCTAGATACGCAGTATTTT.

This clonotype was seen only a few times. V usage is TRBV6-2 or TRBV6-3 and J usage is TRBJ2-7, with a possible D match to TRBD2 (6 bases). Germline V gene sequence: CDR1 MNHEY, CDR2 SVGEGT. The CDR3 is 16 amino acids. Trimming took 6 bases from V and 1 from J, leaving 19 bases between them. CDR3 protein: CASSFSPGLISYEQYF. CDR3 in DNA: TGTGCCAGCAGCTTTTCCCCGGGACTCATATCCTACGAGCAGTACTTC.

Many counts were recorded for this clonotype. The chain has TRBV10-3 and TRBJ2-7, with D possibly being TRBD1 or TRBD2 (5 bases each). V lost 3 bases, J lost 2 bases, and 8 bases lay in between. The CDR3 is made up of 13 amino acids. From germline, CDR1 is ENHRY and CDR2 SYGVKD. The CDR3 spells CAISDRETYEQYF. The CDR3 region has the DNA TGTGCCATCAGTGACAGGGAGACCTACGAGCAGTACTTC.

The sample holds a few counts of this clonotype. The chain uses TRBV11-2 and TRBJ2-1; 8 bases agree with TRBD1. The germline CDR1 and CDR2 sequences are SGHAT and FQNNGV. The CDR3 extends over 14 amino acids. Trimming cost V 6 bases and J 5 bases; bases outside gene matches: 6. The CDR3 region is CASRLGQGNNEQFF. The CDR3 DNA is TGTGCCAGCAGGCTAGGACAGGGTAACAATGAGCAGTTCTTC.

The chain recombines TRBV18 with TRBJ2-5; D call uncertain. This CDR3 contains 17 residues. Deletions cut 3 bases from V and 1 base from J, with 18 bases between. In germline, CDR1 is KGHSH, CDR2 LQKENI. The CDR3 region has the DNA TGTGCCAGCTCACCCGATGTCGTCACGCGATTCCAAGAGACCCAGTACTTC. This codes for CASSPDVVTRFQETQYF.